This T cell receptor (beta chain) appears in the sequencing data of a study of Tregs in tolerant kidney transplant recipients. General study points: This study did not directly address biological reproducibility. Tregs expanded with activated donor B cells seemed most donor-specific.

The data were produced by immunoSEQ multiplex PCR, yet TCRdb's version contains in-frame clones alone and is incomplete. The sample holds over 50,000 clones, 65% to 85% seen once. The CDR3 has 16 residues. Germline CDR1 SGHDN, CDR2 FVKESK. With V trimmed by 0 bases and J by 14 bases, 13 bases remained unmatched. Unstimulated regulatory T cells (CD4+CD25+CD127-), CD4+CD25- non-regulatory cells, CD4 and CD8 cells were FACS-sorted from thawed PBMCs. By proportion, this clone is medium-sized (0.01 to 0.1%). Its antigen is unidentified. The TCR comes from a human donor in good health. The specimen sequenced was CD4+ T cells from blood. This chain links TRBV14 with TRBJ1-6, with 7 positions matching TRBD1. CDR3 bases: TGTGCCAGCAGCCAAGAGGGACAGTGGTCCCTAGAGTCCCTCCACTTT. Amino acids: CASSQEGQWSLESLHF.